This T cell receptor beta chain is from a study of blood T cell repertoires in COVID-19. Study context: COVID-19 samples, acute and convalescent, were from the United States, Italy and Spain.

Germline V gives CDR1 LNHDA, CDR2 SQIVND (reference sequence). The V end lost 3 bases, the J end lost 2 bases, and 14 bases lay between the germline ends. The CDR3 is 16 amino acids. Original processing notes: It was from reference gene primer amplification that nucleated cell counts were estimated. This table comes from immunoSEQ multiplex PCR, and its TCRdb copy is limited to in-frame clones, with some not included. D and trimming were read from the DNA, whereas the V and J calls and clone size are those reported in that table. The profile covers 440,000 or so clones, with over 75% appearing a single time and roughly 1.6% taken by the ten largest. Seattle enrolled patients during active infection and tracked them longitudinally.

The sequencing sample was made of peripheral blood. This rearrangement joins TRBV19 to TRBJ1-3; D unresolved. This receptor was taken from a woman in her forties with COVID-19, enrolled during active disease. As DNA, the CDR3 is TGTGCCAGTAGTATGAGTCGGTTCCCTCCTGGAAACACCATATATTTT. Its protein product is CASSMSRFPPGNTIYF.